This is a list of T cell receptor beta chains from one sample in a study of radiation and T cells in renal cell carcinoma. The assay was immunoSEQ multiplex PCR, and TCRdb's table has in-frame clones only and misses some. This table has about 95,000 clones, roughly 90% appearing once. The source material was blood, sampled from a patient whose treatment included radiotherapy and nephrectomy. Receptor source: a man aged 45-65 years with renal cell carcinoma. The CDR3 runs from the conserved cysteine through the conserved F or W. D genes are given only for firm matches. The size entry is marked missing in some rows and otherwise reads once, few, many or a size class.

CDR3aa: CASSGRRGTDMNTEAFF; CDR3nt: TGTGCCAGCAGCGGACGTAGAGGAACAGATATGAACACTGAAGCTTTCTTT; v_gene: TRBV9; j_gene: TRBJ1-1; abundance: .; d_gene: .
CDR3aa: CASSEGLNYGYTF; CDR3nt: TGTGCCAGCAGTGAAGGTTTGAACTATGGCTACACCTTC; v_gene: TRBV6-5; j_gene: TRBJ1-2; abundance: .; d_gene: .
CDR3aa: CASSQDQQGEMNTEAFF; CDR3nt: TGTGCCAGCAGCCAAGATCAGCAGGGGGAGATGAACACTGAAGCTTTCTTT; v_gene: TRBV4-2; j_gene: TRBJ1-1; abundance: .; d_gene: TRBD1
CDR3aa: CASTGRAYEQYF; CDR3nt: TGTGCCAGCACAGGGAGGGCCTACGAGCAGTACTTC; v_gene: TRBV2; j_gene: TRBJ2-7; abundance: .; d_gene: TRBD2
CDR3aa: CASSSQTGLNTEAFF; CDR3nt: TGTGCCAGCAGCTCTCAGACAGGACTGAACACTGAAGCTTTCTTT; v_gene: TRBV5-5; j_gene: TRBJ1-1; abundance: .; d_gene: .
CDR3aa: CASSPGDTYGYTF; CDR3nt: TGTGCCAGCAGTCCCGGGGACACCTATGGCTACACCTTC; v_gene: TRBV6-5; j_gene: TRBJ1-2; abundance: .; d_gene: .
CDR3aa: CASIAGLAAIEETQYF; CDR3nt: TGTGCCAGCATCGCCGGGCTAGCGGCCATAGAAGAGACCCAGTACTTC; v_gene: TRBV7-9; j_gene: TRBJ2-5; abundance: .; d_gene: TRBD2
CDR3aa: CASSVSGRSANYGYTF; CDR3nt: TGCGCCAGCAGCGTGTCCGGGAGGTCGGCTAACTATGGCTACACCTTC; v_gene: TRBV5-1; j_gene: TRBJ1-2; abundance: .; d_gene: .
CDR3aa: CASSLEGGRFSYEQYF; CDR3nt: TGTGCCAGCAGCTTGGAGGGCGGGAGGTTCAGTTACGAGCAGTACTTC; v_gene: TRBV5-8; j_gene: TRBJ2-7; abundance: .; d_gene: TRBD2
CDR3aa: CASNNRGDTEAFF; CDR3nt: TGCGCCAGTAACAACAGGGGAGACACTGAAGCTTTCTTT; v_gene: TRBV5-1; j_gene: TRBJ1-1; abundance: .; d_gene: TRBD1
CDR3aa: CASRLADTGELFF; CDR3nt: TGTGCCAGCAGACTAGCGGACACCGGGGAGCTGTTTTTT; v_gene: TRBV6-5; j_gene: TRBJ2-2; abundance: .; d_gene: TRBD2
CDR3aa: CATSRDGVTYEQYF; CDR3nt: TGTGCCACCAGCAGAGATGGGGTAACCTACGAGCAGTACTTC; v_gene: TRBV15; j_gene: TRBJ2-7; abundance: .; d_gene: .
CDR3aa: CASRADHSGNTIYF; CDR3nt: TGTGCCAGCAGGGCAGATCACTCTGGAAACACCATATATTTT; v_gene: TRBV6-6; j_gene: TRBJ1-3; abundance: few; d_gene: .
CDR3aa: CASSLEVWTDVPGANVLTF; CDR3nt: TGTGCCAGCAGCTTAGAGGTTTGGACGGATGTACCTGGGGCCAACGTCCTGACTTTC; v_gene: TRBV7-6; j_gene: TRBJ2-6; abundance: .; d_gene: .
CDR3aa: CASSPYPGGQSTEAFF; CDR3nt: TGTGCCAGCAGCCCCTACCCAGGGGGCCAGAGCACTGAAGCTTTCTTT; v_gene: TRBV11-1; j_gene: TRBJ1-1; abundance: .; d_gene: TRBD1
CDR3aa: CASSPPEGTDTQYF; CDR3nt: TGTGCCAGCTCACCACCGGAAGGGACAGATACGCAGTATTTT; v_gene: TRBV18; j_gene: TRBJ2-3; abundance: .; d_gene: .
CDR3aa: CASSLKLGETQYF; CDR3nt: TGTGCCAGCAGCTTAAAACTGGGGGAGACCCAGTACTTC; v_gene: TRBV11-1; j_gene: TRBJ2-5; abundance: .; d_gene: .
CDR3aa: CASSLGRTSGYEQYF; CDR3nt: TGTGCCAGCAGCTTAGGACGGACTAGCGGTTACGAGCAGTACTTC; v_gene: TRBV11-2; j_gene: TRBJ2-7; abundance: .; d_gene: TRBD2
CDR3aa: CASSLAGPNTNTIYF; CDR3nt: TGTGCCAGCAGCTTGGCGGGACCTAATACAAACACCATATATTTT; v_gene: TRBV7-9; j_gene: TRBJ1-3; abundance: .; d_gene: .
CDR3aa: CASSLSVRAQYF; CDR3nt: TGTGCCAGCAGCTTGTCAGTAAGGGCCCAGTACTTC; v_gene: TRBV5-5; j_gene: TRBJ2-5; abundance: .; d_gene: .
CDR3aa: CASRLTGEGTDTQYF; CDR3nt: TGTGCCAGCAGGCTGACAGGGGAAGGCACAGATACGCAGTATTTT; v_gene: TRBV7-9; j_gene: TRBJ2-3; abundance: .; d_gene: TRBD1
CDR3aa: CASSQPGNRLDGYTF; CDR3nt: TGTGCCAGCTCACAACCTGGGAACCGGTTGGATGGCTACACCTTC; v_gene: TRBV18; j_gene: TRBJ1-2; abundance: .; d_gene: .
CDR3aa: CAWGEETQYF; CDR3nt: TGTGCCTGGGGGGAAGAGACCCAGTACTTC; v_gene: TRBV30; j_gene: TRBJ2-5; abundance: .; d_gene: .
CDR3aa: CAWSVYQRGENIQYF; CDR3nt: TGTGCCTGGAGTGTATATCAGAGGGGAGAAAACATTCAGTACTTC; v_gene: TRBV30; j_gene: TRBJ2-4; abundance: once; d_gene: .
CDR3aa: CASSFGGYNEQFF; CDR3nt: TGTGCCAGCAGCTTTGGAGGGTACAATGAGCAGTTCTTC; v_gene: TRBV7-9; j_gene: TRBJ2-1; abundance: .; d_gene: .
CDR3aa: CAWTRVGSGNTIYF; CDR3nt: TGTGCCTGGACCCGGGTGGGCTCTGGAAACACCATATATTTT; v_gene: TRBV30; j_gene: TRBJ1-3; abundance: .; d_gene: .
CDR3aa: CASTPGQGPYEQYF; CDR3nt: TGTGCCAGCACCCCCGGGCAGGGTCCCTACGAGCAGTACTTC; v_gene: TRBV9; j_gene: TRBJ2-7; abundance: once; d_gene: .
CDR3aa: CASSFGMDQPQHF; CDR3nt: TGTGCCAGCAGCTTCGGGATGGATCAGCCCCAGCATTTT; v_gene: TRBV5-5; j_gene: TRBJ1-5; abundance: .; d_gene: .
CDR3aa: CASSLRESGNTIYF; CDR3nt: TGTGCCAGCAGCTTACGGGAAAGTGGAAACACCATATATTTT; v_gene: TRBV13; j_gene: TRBJ1-3; abundance: .; d_gene: .
CDR3aa: CASRPGQGNSPLHF; CDR3nt: TGTGCCAGCCGCCCGGGACAGGGGAATTCACCCCTCCACTTT; v_gene: TRBV7-6; j_gene: TRBJ1-6; abundance: .; d_gene: TRBD1
CDR3aa: CASSLAAGADYEQYF; CDR3nt: TGCGCCAGCAGCTTGGCGGCGGGAGCGGACTACGAGCAGTACTTC; v_gene: TRBV5-1; j_gene: TRBJ2-7; abundance: .; d_gene: TRBD2
CDR3aa: CASSYVGTEAFF; CDR3nt: TGTGCCAGCAGTTATGTGGGAACTGAAGCTTTCTTT; v_gene: TRBV6-5; j_gene: TRBJ1-1; abundance: .; d_gene: .
CDR3aa: CASSLAGAGNTEAFF; CDR3nt: TGTGCCAGCAGCTTAGCGGGGGCAGGGAACACTGAAGCTTTCTTT; v_gene: TRBV7-2; j_gene: TRBJ1-1; abundance: .; d_gene: .
CDR3aa: CASRIRGDGYTF; CDR3nt: TGCGCCAGCAGGATACGGGGAGATGGCTACACCTTC; v_gene: TRBV23-1; j_gene: TRBJ1-2; abundance: .; d_gene: .
CDR3aa: CASLLAGMDIQYF; CDR3nt: TGTGCCAGTCTCCTAGCGGGAATGGACATTCAGTACTTC; v_gene: TRBV6-1; j_gene: TRBJ2-4; abundance: .; d_gene: TRBD2
CDR3aa: CASSPIRGPSYNEQFF; CDR3nt: TGTGCCAGCAGCCCCATTCGCGGGCCTTCCTACAATGAGCAGTTCTTC; v_gene: TRBV11-2; j_gene: TRBJ2-1; abundance: .; d_gene: .
CDR3aa: CASSFQRGATDTQYF; CDR3nt: TGTGCCAGCAGCTTCCAGCGGGGGGCCACAGATACGCAGTATTTT; v_gene: TRBV7-2; j_gene: TRBJ2-3; abundance: .; d_gene: TRBD2